One and the same sample provided the 10 T cell receptor beta chains below, sequenced in a study of CD8+ T cells in alopecia areata. It was cDNA, reverse transcribed from extracted RNA, that served as the sequencing template. Generated by immunoSEQ multiplex PCR, the TCRdb table keeps only in-frame clones and is missing some. The sample has about 110,000 clones; 55% to 60% are singletons. Indicated treatment: oral pan-JAK inhibitor, 5-10 mg twice daily. Here the sequenced sample was CD4+ T cells sorted from blood, taken at week 24, from a patient treated with tofacitinib. The receptor source for this set is a human donor with alopecia areata.

The chain carries TRBV18 and TRBJ2-7; D possibly corresponds to TRBD1 (6 bases). V was clipped by 3 bases and J by 6 bases, with 15 bases between them. The CDR3 extends over 14 amino acids. Germline CDR1 reads KGHSH; CDR2 reads LQKENI. CDR3 coding DNA: TGTGCCAGCTCACCCAATTCAGGGGTTGGCGAGCAGTACTTC. Its translation is CASSPNSGVGEQYF.

In this sample, this clone turned up once. V usage is TRBV11-2 and J usage is TRBJ2-7, with D perhaps TRBD2 (7 bases). V lost 5 bases, J lost 8 bases, and 13 bases lay in between. Germline loops: CDR1 SGHAT, CDR2 FQNNGV. The CDR3 spans 12 residues. The CDR3 reads CASSPTGGQQYF. The CDR3 DNA follows: TGTGCCAGCAGCCCGACGGGGGGCCAGCAGTACTTC.

This chain joins TRBV7-8 and TRBJ2-4; D perhaps matches TRBD2 (6 bases). The V end was cut by 0 bases, the J end by 11 bases, with 29 bases between. Germline-derived CDR1 and CDR2 are SGHVS and FQNEAQ. This CDR3 has 19 amino acids. The CDR3 DNA reads as TGTGCCAGCAGCTTAGCGTCGGTCCAGGGAGGTGGGAAGGGACGAGTTCAGTACTTC. Amino acids: CASSLASVQGGGKGRVQYF.

The chain links TRBV6-5 to TRBJ1-3, with TRBD1 as a possible D gene (5 bases). CDR3 length equals 13 residues. From germline, CDR1 is MNHEY and CDR2 SVGAGI. Trimming pared 7 bases from V and 6 bases from J, leaving 13 bases between. In DNA form, the CDR3 reads TGTGCCAGCAAGGGACCTAGCAAAAACACCATATATTTT. This codes for CASKGPSKNTIYF.

This clone is a singleton in its sample. This chain uses TRBV2 with TRBJ2-3, with a weak D call TRBD2 (5 bases). The germline CDR1 and CDR2 sequences are SNHLY and FYNNEI. This CDR3 comprises 18 residues. The ends were cut back, 4 bases at V and 8 bases at J, with 28 bases in the middle. CDR3 in amino acids: CASSGGRFFHREFGTQYF. CDR3 nucleotides: TGTGCCAGCAGTGGCGGGCGGTTCTTTCATAGGGAGTTTGGTACGCAGTATTTT. The whole variable domain, remainder taken from reference TRBV2 and TRBJ2-3, is EPEVTQTPSHQVTQMGQEVILRCVPISNHLYFYWYRQILGQKVEFLVSFYNNEISEKSEIFDDQFSVERPDGSNFTLKIRSTKLEDSAMYFCASSGGRFFHREFGTQYFGPGTRLTVL.

This clone was recorded a few times. The chain links TRBV25-1 to TRBJ1-2; TRBD1 aligns across 7 bases. In germline, CDR1 is MGHDK, CDR2 SYGVNS. After removal of 2 bases from V and 8 bases from J, the junction contained 8 bases not matched to a gene. This CDR3 contains 14 residues. The CDR3 loop is CASSEGQGVDGYTF. CDR3 nucleotide sequence: TGTGCCAGCAGTGAAGGGCAGGGGGTGGACGGCTACACCTTC.

This chain connects TRBV25-1 to TRBJ2-1; a possible D gene is TRBD2 (7 bases). V lost 7 bases to trimming and J lost 2 bases, with 15 bases between them. Germline V lookup: CDR1 MGHDK, CDR2 SYGVNS. The CDR3 sequence is 15 residues long. The CDR3 bases are TGTGCCAGCACCCAAGGGGGACTAACCTACAATGAGCAGTTCTTC. Its translation is CASTQGGLTYNEQFF.

The sample holds a few counts of this clone. The chain uses TRBV19 and TRBJ1-2; no firm D call. CDR1 and CDR2 from the germline V gene are LNHDA and SQIVND (reference sequence). Trimming cost V 7 bases and J 7 bases, with 16 bases left between them. The CDR3 totals 13 residues. Here the CDR3 DNA reads TGTGCCAGTACCCGGGGTAGAGGCAGTGGCTACACCTTC. It is translated as CASTRGRGSGYTF.

The chain couples TRBV30 to TRBJ2-7, with D unclear. This CDR3 is 12 amino acids long. In germline, CDR1 is GTSNPN, CDR2 SVGIG (reference sequence). V was pared by 2 bases and J by 2 bases, with 7 bases between. CDR3 coding DNA: TGTGCCTGGAGTTCACAGACCTACGAGCAGTACTTC. Translated, it gives CAWSSQTYEQYF.

This clone was counted a few times. This chain connects TRBV7-8 to TRBJ2-2; D remains unclear. The V gene lost 5 bases and the J gene lost 1 base, with 20 bases spanning the gap. This CDR3 region has 18 residues. The germline CDR1 and CDR2 sequences are SGHVS and FQNEAQ. The CDR3 DNA sequence: TGTGCCAGCAGCCCACCCCTGCGCATGAGGAAGAACACCGGGGAGCTGTTTTTT. As protein: CASSPPLRMRKNTGELFF. The variable domain in full, completed from reference TRBV7-8 and TRBJ2-2, reads GAGVSQSPRYKVAKRGQDVALRCDPISGHVSLFWYQQALGQGPEFLTYFQNEAQLDKSGLPSDRFFAERPEGSVSTLKIQRTQQEDSAVYLCASSPPLRMRKNTGELFFGEGSRLTVL.